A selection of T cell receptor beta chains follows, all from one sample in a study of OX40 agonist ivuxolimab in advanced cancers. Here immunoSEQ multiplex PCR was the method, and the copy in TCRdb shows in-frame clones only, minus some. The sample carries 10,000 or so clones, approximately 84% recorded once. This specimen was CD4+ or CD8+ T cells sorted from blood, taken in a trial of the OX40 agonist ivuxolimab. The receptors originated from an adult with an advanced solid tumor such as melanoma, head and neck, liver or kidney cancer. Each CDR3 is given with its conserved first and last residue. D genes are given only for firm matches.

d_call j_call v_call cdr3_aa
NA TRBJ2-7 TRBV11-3 CASSLEQGAISYEQYF
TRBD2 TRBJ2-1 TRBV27 CASSLGLAGGNEQFF
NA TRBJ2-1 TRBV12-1 CASTGLADMYNEQFF
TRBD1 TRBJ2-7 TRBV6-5 CASSLGQGSSYEQYF
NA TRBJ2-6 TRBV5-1 CASTLSSGANVLTF
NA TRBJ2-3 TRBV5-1 CASSSERLISTDTQYF
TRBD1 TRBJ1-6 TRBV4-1 CASSQKGQGIGSPLHF
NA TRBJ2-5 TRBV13 CASSLIGETQYF
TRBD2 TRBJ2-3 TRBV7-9 CASSSRTSGATDTQYF
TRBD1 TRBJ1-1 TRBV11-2 CASSRRQGLDTEAFF
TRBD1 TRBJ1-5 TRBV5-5 CASSLGTGGLQPQHF
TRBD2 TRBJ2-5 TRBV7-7 CASSFGGSRGEETQYF
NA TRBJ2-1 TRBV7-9 CASSFLSYNEQFF
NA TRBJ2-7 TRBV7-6 CASSAGPTYEQYF
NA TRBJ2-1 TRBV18 CASSGTVDEQFF
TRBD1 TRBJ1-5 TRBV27 CASSFRPGGPTNQPQHF
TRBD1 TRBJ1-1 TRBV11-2 CASSLPPWTGGTEAFF
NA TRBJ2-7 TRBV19 CASSIVRTTTHEQYF
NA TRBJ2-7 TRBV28 CASNHLQGLSEQYF
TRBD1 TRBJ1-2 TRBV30 CAWRGQGEGGYGYTF
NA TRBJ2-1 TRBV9 CASSVGLGLYNEQFF
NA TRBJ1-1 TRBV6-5 CASSHQFPNTEAFF
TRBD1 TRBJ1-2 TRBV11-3 CASSLAGGNYGYTF
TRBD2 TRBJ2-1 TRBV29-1 CSVEEGRGAYNEQFF
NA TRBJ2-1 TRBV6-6 CASSLGLLNEQFF
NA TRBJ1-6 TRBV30 CAWSGRGVSAPLHF
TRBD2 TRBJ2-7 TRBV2 CASSELAGAFYEQYF
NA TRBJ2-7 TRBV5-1 CASTTGAVGVDEQYF